This T cell receptor beta chain was retrieved from a study of T cells in Graves' hyperthyroidism and ophthalmopathy. Findings and limits, study-wide: Within blood appeared most thyroid clonotypes that had expanded above 0.001. Stable hyperthyroidism was told apart from ophthalmopathy by a model built on 13 V-J features.

TCR beta CDR3 region amplification was performed from RNA transcripts. Primed by the HTBI set, a first-round RT-PCR was run on the TCR CDR3. MiXCR, run by TCRdb on the multiplex PCR reads, gives a single entry per CDR3 protein. The sample holds 690,000 or so distinct CDR3 sequences, around a sixth seen once. The V and J ends lost 5 bases and 4 bases, in that order; junction bases with no gene match: 3. This CDR3 region has 14 residues. Notes on this clonotype: Its antigen is unknown.

This TCR derives from a woman in her 50s with Graves' hyperthyroidism that later progressed to Graves' ophthalmopathy. Sequences were obtained from blood. V gene TRBV12-3 or TRBV12-4 combines with J gene TRBJ1-4; 8 bases map to TRBD1. CDR3 DNA sequence: TGTGCCAGCAGTCGACAGGGGTTTAATGAAAAACTGTTTTTT. This sequence encodes CASSRQGFNEKLFF.